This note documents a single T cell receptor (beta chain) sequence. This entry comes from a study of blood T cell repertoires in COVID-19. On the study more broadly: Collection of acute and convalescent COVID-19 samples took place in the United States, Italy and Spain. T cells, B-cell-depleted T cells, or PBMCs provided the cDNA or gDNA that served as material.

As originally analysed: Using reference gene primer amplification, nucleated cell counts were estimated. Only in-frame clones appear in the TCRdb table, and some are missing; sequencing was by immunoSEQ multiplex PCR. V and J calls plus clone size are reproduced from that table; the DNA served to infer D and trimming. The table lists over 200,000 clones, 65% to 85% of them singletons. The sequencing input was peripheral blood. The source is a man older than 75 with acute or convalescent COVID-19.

The CDR3 nucleotides read TGTGCCAGTAGAGGGGGACTAGCCGGTTACAATGAGCAGTTCTTC. This translates into CASRGGLAGYNEQFF. This rearrangement joins TRBV19 to TRBJ2-1; 9 bases line up with TRBD2. CDR1 and CDR2 from the germline V gene are LNHDA and SQIVND (reference sequence). The CDR3 spans 15 residues. The V segment lost 6 bases and the J segment 4 bases; nucleotides outside the gene matches: 7.